The T cell receptor (beta chain) described here comes from a study of regulatory T cells in long-lasting Graves disease. Study summary: Patients met the persistent Graves' disease definition after over 5 years of antithyroid drugs with positive TSH receptor antibodies. Findings and caveats of the study: Researchers examined only peripheral blood and not thyroid tissue. Favored usage of TRBV28, TRBJ1-2 and TRBJ2-5 was recorded in persistent disease.

This CDR3 has 19 amino acids. From germline, CDR1 is SEHNR and CDR2 FQNEAQ (reference sequence). V shed 2 bases, J shed 1 base, and the junction held 7 bases outside the gene matches. As concerns this clonotype: Its antigen is still unknown.

Researchers made TCR beta libraries by using iRepertoire HTBI primers and running Arm-PCR on CDR3 regions. TCRdb re-derived calls from the multiplex PCR reads in MiXCR, one entry per CDR3 protein. The table includes 350,000 to 450,000 distinct CDR3 sequences, roughly 20% detected once. Time point defined: persistent/refractory GD, antithyroid drugs over 5 years with positive TRAb. TCR sequences were obtained from RNA taken from PBMCs. The V gene is TRBV7-9, the J gene TRBJ2-2; TRBD2 matches at 13 bases. The sequenced sample was peripheral blood mononuclear cells (PBMCs), obtained when the disease was refractory, from a patient treated with antithyroid drugs. The receptor comes from a female donor with Graves disease. CDR3: CASSLWALAGGKNTGELFF. The CDR3 nucleotides are TGTGCCAGCAGCTTATGGGCACTAGCGGGAGGGAAGAACACCGGGGAGCTGTTTTTT.